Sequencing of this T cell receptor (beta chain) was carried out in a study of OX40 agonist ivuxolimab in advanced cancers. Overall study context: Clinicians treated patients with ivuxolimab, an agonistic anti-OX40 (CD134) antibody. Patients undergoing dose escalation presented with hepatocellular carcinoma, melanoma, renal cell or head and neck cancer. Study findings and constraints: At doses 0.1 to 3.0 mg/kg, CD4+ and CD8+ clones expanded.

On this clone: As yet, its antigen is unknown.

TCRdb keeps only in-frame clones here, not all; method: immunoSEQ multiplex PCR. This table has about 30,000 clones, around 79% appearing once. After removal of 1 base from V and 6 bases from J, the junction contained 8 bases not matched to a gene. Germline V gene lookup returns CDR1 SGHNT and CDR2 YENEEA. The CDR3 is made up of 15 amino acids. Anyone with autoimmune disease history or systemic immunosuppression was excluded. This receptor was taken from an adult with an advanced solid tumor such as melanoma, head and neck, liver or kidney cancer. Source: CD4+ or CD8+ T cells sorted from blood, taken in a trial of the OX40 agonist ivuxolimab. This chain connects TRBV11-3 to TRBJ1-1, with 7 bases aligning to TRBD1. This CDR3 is CASSLATGFRPEAFF. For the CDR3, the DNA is TGTGCCAGCAGCTTAGCGACAGGGTTCCGGCCTGAAGCTTTCTTT.